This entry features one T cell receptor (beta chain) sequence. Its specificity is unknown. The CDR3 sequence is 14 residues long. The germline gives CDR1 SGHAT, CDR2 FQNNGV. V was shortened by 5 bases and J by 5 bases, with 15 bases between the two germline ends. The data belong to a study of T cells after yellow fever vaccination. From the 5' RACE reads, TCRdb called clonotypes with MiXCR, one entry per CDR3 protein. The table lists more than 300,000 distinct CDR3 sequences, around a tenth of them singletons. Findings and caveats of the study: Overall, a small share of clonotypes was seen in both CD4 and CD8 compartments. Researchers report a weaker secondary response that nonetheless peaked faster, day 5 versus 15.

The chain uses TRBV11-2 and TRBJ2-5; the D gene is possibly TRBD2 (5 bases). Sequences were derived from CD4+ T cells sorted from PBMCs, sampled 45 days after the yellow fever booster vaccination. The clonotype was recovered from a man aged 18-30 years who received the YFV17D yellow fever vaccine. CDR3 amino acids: CASSLGLRFETQYF. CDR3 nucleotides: TGTGCCAGCAGCCTAGGACTTAGGTTTGAGACCCAGTACTTC.